The 15 T cell receptor beta chains below all came from one sample that was sequenced in a study of Graves' ophthalmopathy and Graves' hyperthyroidism. From RNA, the CDR3 regions of TCR beta chains were amplified and sequenced. Second-round multiplex PCR came after a first-round RT-PCR that employed HTBI primers. Using its own MiXCR run on the multiplex PCR reads, TCRdb lists one record per CDR3 protein. This table has 360,000 or so distinct CDR3 sequences, about a sixth appearing once. Sequenced material: peripheral blood. Every receptor here comes from a woman aged 18-29 years with Graves' ophthalmopathy.

Notes on this clonotype: Germline and junction disagree at one end, which may indicate a read error. The CDR3 bases are TGTGCCAGCAGGATACCAAATTCACCCATCCACTTT. Its protein product is CASRIPNSPIHF. The V and J genes are TRBV28 and TRBJ1-6; no clear D. CDR3 length: 12 amino acids. Germline assignment: CDR1 MDHEN and CDR2 SYDVKM. Looking up the rest from reference TRBV28 and TRBJ1-6 gives the full variable domain: DVKVTQSSRYLVKRTGEKVFLECVQDMDHENMFWYRQDPGLGLRLIYFSYDVKMKEKGDIPEGYSVSREKKERFSLILESASTNQTSMYLCASRIPNSPIHFGNGTRLTVT.

There are many counts of this clonotype. The J gene is TRBJ2-7, the V gene TRBV12-3 or TRBV12-4; D is uncertain. This CDR3 spans 13 amino acids. The V end lost 3 bases, the J end lost 2 bases, and 8 bases lay between the germline ends. The chain's CDR3 is CASSLGRPYEQYF. CDR3 DNA sequence: TGTGCCAGCAGTTTGGGCCGACCCTACGAGCAGTACTTC.

Many counts were recorded for this clonotype. J is TRBJ2-2 and V is TRBV6-2 or TRBV6-3; TRBD2 aligns across 10 bases. Germline CDR1 and CDR2: MNHEY and SVGEGT. CDR3 size: 15 residues. Trimming removed 6 bases from V and 6 bases from J; junction bases left unmatched: 7. CDR3 amino acids: CASRKSGRAAGELFF. In nucleotides, the CDR3 is TGTGCCAGCAGGAAAAGCGGGAGGGCCGCCGGGGAGCTGTTTTTT.

This clonotype was observed at least ten times. The chain recombines TRBV19 with TRBJ1-1, with D possibly TRBD1 on 6 matching bases. The CDR3 runs 15 residues. V was cut by 5 bases and J by 0 bases, with 13 bases left in between. Germline CDR1 LNHDA, CDR2 SQIVND (reference sequence). The CDR3, as DNA: TGTGCCAGTAGTGCTTACAGGGTCTTGAACACTGAAGCTTTCTTT. Its translation: CASSAYRVLNTEAFF.

This clonotype was counted many times. CDR3 nucleotides: TGTGCCAGCAGCTCCGGGACAGCTGGAAACACCATATATTTT. Encoded protein: CASSSGTAGNTIYF. V is TRBV7-2 and J is TRBJ1-3; 7 positions match TRBD1. Germline V gene lookup returns CDR1 SGHTA and CDR2 FQGNSA. The CDR3 spans 14 residues. V lost 4 bases and J lost 2; bases outside the gene matches: 2.

This clonotype has a single count. The CDR3 region is CASSLGTYGTEAFF. The CDR3 nucleotides read TGTGCCAGCAGCTTGGGGACGTATGGCACTGAAGCTTTCTTT. This chain joins TRBV7-2 and TRBJ1-1; D is perhaps TRBD1 (5 bases). V was pared by 3 bases and J by 4 bases, with 12 bases between. Looked up from germline, CDR1 is SGHTA and CDR2 is FQGNSA. This CDR3 has 14 residues. The full variable domain, its missing parts supplied by reference TRBV7-2 and TRBJ1-1, is GAGVSQSPSNKVTEKGKDVELRCDPISGHTALYWYRQSLGQGLEFLIYFQGNSAPDKSGLPSDRFSAERTGGSVSTLTIQRTQQEDSAVYLCASSLGTYGTEAFFGQGTRLTVV.

This clonotype has at least ten counts. The chain employs TRBV20-1 and TRBJ1-3, with D possibly matching TRBD1 (6 bases). V lost 6 bases, J lost 0 bases, and 21 bases lay in between. Germline CDR1 reads DFQATT; CDR2 reads SNEGSKA (reference sequence). The CDR3 covers 17 residues. The CDR3 is CSAFDRLVPSSGNTIYF. The CDR3 DNA is TGCAGTGCCTTCGACAGGCTCGTACCGTCCTCTGGAAACACCATATATTTT.

This clonotype was seen ten or more times. The chain recombines TRBV20-1 with TRBJ2-7; the D gene is possibly TRBD2 (5 bases). Looked up from germline, CDR1 is DFQATT and CDR2 is SNEGSKA (reference sequence). The CDR3 consists of 15 residues. V was pared by 0 bases and J by 0 bases, with 12 bases between. CDR3 DNA: TGCAGTGCTAGAGACCGCGGGCCGAGCTCCTACGAGCAGTACTTC. This gives the protein CSARDRGPSSYEQYF.

This clonotype was counted at least ten times. This rearrangement joins TRBV28 to TRBJ2-3; 7 positions agree with TRBD2. Germline assignment: CDR1 MDHEN and CDR2 SYDVKM. The CDR3 length is 13 residues. The trim removed 7 bases at V and 6 bases at J, leaving 7 bases unmatched. The DNA of the CDR3 is TGTGCCAGCAAAGAGCGGGGAGGTGATACGCAGTATTTT. Translating gives CASKERGGDTQYF.

This clonotype was seen repeatedly, ten times or more. The chain joins TRBV28 to TRBJ2-7; D not certain. This CDR3 has 13 amino acids. The V end lost 7 bases, the J end lost 3 bases, and 13 bases lay between the germline ends. Germline CDR1 is MDHEN and CDR2 is SYDVKM. Here the CDR3 reads CASNKAPVYEQYF. The CDR3 DNA follows: TGTGCCAGCAATAAGGCCCCAGTCTACGAGCAGTACTTC.

This clonotype came up many times. J is TRBJ1-1 and V is TRBV7-9; no clear D. The length of the CDR3 is 12 residues. Trimming shortened V by 5 bases and J by 4 bases, and 8 bases separated the two germline ends. Germline V CDR1 and CDR2: SEHNR, FQNEAQ (reference sequence). The DNA for the CDR3 is TGTGCCAGCAGCCCCGAGGGCACTGAAGCTTTCTTT. Translating gives CASSPEGTEAFF.

This clonotype was found a few times. This rearrangement joins TRBV6-1 to TRBJ1-1; D is uncertain. Per the germline V gene, CDR1 is MNHNS and CDR2 is SASEGT. The CDR3 spans 13 residues. V was pared by 6 bases and J by 0 bases, with 8 bases between. CDR3 bases: TGTGCCAGCAGACCATCACTGAACACTGAAGCTTTCTTT. Protein sequence: CASRPSLNTEAFF.

This clonotype was counted many times. The rearrangement uses TRBV3-1 and TRBJ2-4; the D is unclear. CDR1 is LGHDT, CDR2 YNNKEL, per germline (reference sequence). This CDR3 spans 16 amino acids. Trimming removed 3 bases at V and 0 bases at J, with 12 bases between. CDR3 in amino acids: CASSQDPSGAKNIQYF. As DNA, the CDR3 is TGTGCCAGCAGCCAGGACCCCTCGGGAGCCAAAAACATTCAGTACTTC.

This clonotype was counted ten times or more. The chain uses TRBV19 and TRBJ1-5; 7 nucleotides line up with TRBD1. This CDR3 has 14 amino acids. The V gene's germline CDR1 is LNHDA and CDR2 SQIVND (reference sequence). V shed 1 base, J shed 5 bases, and the junction held 2 bases outside the gene matches. Here the CDR3 reads CASSIVGTDQPQHF. CDR3 bases: TGTGCCAGTAGTATAGTTGGGACAGATCAGCCCCAGCATTTT. The full variable domain, with the rest looked up from reference TRBV19 and TRBJ1-5, is DGGITQSPKYLFRKEGQNVTLSCEQNLNHDAMYWYRQDPGQGLRLIYYSQIVNDFQKGDIAEGYSVSREKKESFPLTVTSAQKNPTAFYLCASSIVGTDQPQHFGDGTRLSIL.

This clonotype came up many times. The chain has TRBV3-1 and TRBJ1-1; D is unclear. CDR3 length equals 13 residues. V was clipped by 6 bases and J by 3 bases, with 11 bases between them. Per the germline V gene, CDR1 is LGHDT and CDR2 is YNNKEL (reference sequence). The CDR3 reads CASRPTMYTEAFF. CDR3 nucleotides: TGTGCCAGCAGGCCTACTATGTACACTGAAGCTTTCTTT.